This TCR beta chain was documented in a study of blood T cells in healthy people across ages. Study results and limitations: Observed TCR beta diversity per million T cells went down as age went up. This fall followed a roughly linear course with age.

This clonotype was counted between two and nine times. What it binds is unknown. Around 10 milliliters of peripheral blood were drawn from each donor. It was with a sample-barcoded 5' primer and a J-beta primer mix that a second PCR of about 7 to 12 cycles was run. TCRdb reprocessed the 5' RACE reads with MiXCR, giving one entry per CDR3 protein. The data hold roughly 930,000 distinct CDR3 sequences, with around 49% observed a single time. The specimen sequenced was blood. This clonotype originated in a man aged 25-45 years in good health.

CDR3 protein: CASSFTSNTGELFF. The CDR3 DNA is TGTGCCAGCAGCTTCACAAGTAACACCGGGGAGCTGTTTTTT. The gene calls are TRBV7-3 and TRBJ2-2; D call uncertain. CDR3 length: 14 residues. V was pared by 3 bases and J by 2 bases, with 7 bases between. The V gene's germline CDR1 is SGHTA and CDR2 FQGTGA.